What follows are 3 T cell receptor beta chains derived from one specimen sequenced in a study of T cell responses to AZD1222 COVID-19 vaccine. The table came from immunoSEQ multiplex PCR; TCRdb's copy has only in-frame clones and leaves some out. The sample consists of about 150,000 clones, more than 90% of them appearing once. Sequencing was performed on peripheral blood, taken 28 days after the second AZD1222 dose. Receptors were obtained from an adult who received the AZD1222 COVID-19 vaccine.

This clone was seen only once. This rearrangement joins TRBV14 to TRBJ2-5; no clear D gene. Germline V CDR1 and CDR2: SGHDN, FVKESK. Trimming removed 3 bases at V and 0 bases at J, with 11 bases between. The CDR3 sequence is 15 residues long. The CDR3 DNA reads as TGTGCCAGCAGCCAGGGCGCAGGTCACCAAGAGACCCAGTACTTC. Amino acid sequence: CASSQGAGHQETQYF.

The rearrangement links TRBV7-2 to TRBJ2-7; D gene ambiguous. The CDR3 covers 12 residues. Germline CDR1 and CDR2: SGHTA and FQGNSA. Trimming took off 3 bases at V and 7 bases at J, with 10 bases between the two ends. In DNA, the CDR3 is TGTGCCAGCAGCTTCGACTTCGGGGAGCAGTACTTC. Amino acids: CASSFDFGEQYF. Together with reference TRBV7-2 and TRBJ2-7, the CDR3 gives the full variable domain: GAGVSQSPSNKVTEKGKDVELRCDPISGHTALYWYRQSLGQGLEFLIYFQGNSAPDKSGLPSDRFSAERTGGSVSTLTIQRTQQEDSAVYLCASSFDFGEQYFGPGTRLTVT.

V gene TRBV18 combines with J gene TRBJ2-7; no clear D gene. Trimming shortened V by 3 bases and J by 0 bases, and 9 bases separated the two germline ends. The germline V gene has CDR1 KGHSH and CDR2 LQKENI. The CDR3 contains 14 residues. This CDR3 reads CASSPGENSYEQYF. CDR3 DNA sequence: TGTGCCAGCTCACCGGGTGAAAACTCCTACGAGCAGTACTTC. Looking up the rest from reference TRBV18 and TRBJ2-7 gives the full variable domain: NAGVMQNPRHLVRRRGQEARLRCSPMKGHSHVYWYRQLPEEGLKFMVYLQKENIIDESGMPKERFSAEFPKEGPSILRIQQVVRGDSAAYFCASSPGENSYEQYFGPGTRLTVT.